The 23 T cell receptor beta chains in this list originate from one sample, sequenced in a study of T cell repertoires in cytomegalovirus infection. No antigen has been identified for these receptors. TCRdb reprocessed the reads via MiXCR and lists one record per CDR3 protein. The sample contains around 540,000 distinct CDR3 sequences, 30% to 35% of which appear only once. The material was cultured PBMCs, obtained from culture after CMV antigen stimulation. These receptors were taken from a human donor in good health (CMV status not recorded). Some clones in this sample may be carry-over from other donors' samples.

V gene TRBV12-3 or TRBV12-4 combines with J gene TRBJ1-1, with 7 bases matching TRBD1. Trimming cost V 3 bases and J 4 bases; bases outside gene matches: 11. The CDR3 extends over 16 amino acids. CDR3 region: CASSFVGRQGGTEAFF. In DNA form, the CDR3 reads TGTGCCAGCAGTTTTGTAGGTCGACAGGGTGGCACTGAAGCTTTCTTT.

This clonotype has only one observation. The chain is built from TRBV25-1 and TRBJ1-4; D is ambiguous. Looked up from germline, CDR1 is MGHDK and CDR2 is SYGVNS. Deletions cut 2 bases from V and 5 bases from J, with 12 bases between. This CDR3 is built from 15 residues. CDR3 DNA sequence: TGTGCCAGCAGTGAACTTGTAGGAATAAATGAAAAACTGTTTTTT. Translating it yields CASSELVGINEKLFF.

DNA of the CDR3: TGTGCCAGCAGTTCTGGCAGGCCAGCGGGGGAGACCCAGTACTTC. Protein: CASSSGRPAGETQYF. This chain joins TRBV6-2 or TRBV6-3 and TRBJ2-5, with TRBD2 matching over 7 bases. This CDR3 comprises 15 residues. Per germline, CDR1 MNHEY and CDR2 SVGEGT. Trimming took 4 bases from V and 5 from J; bases not matched to a gene: 10.

This clonotype was observed a handful of times. The gene calls are TRBV28 and TRBJ2-5; 9 positions match TRBD2. Trimming cost V 8 bases and J 7 bases; bases outside gene matches: 17. Per the germline V gene, CDR1 is MDHEN and CDR2 is SYDVKM. The CDR3 is 16 amino acids. This chain's CDR3 is CASWGLAGDGTGTQYF. In DNA form, the CDR3 reads TGTGCCAGCTGGGGACTAGCTGGGGATGGAACGGGGACCCAGTACTTC.

This chain links TRBV19 with TRBJ2-1, with D uncertain. The CDR3 sequence is 13 residues long. Germline CDR1 and CDR2: LNHDA and SQIVND (reference sequence). The V end lost 0 bases, the J end lost 9 bases, and 9 bases lay between the germline ends. The CDR3 is CASSIDAIAEQFF. As DNA, the CDR3 is TGTGCCAGTAGTATAGACGCGATTGCTGAGCAGTTCTTC. Drawing the rest from reference TRBV19 and TRBJ2-1, the complete variable domain is DGGITQSPKYLFRKEGQNVTLSCEQNLNHDAMYWYRQDPGQGLRLIYYSQIVNDFQKGDIAEGYSVSREKKESFPLTVTSAQKNPTAFYLCASSIDAIAEQFFGPGTRLTVL.

The CDR3 loop is CASSRQGINTEAFF. CDR3 DNA sequence: TGTGCCAGCAGCCGACAGGGAATAAACACTGAAGCTTTCTTT. The genes are TRBV7-3 and TRBJ1-1, with TRBD1 identical over 7 bases. CDR3 length equals 14 residues. Germline V CDR1 and CDR2: SGHTA, FQGTGA. J lost 2 bases, V lost 5 bases, and 5 bases had no gene match.

J is TRBJ1-4 and V is TRBV5-4; D is perhaps TRBD1 (6 bases). The CDR3 runs 17 residues. CDR1 is SGHNT, CDR2 YYREEE, per germline (reference sequence). The V gene lost 4 bases and the J gene lost 5 bases, with 21 bases spanning the gap. CDR3 DNA: TGTGCCAGCAGCCAGCTCCACCCAGGGGCCCTCAATGAAAAACTGTTTTTT. Its translation: CASSQLHPGALNEKLFF.

This chain connects TRBV29-1 to TRBJ1-2; D is uncertain. Trimming pared 7 bases from V and 8 bases from J, leaving 14 bases between. The CDR3 contains 11 residues. Per the germline V gene, CDR1 is SQVTM and CDR2 is ANQGSEA. CDR3 sequence reads: CSGDTGGGYTF. CDR3 sequence (DNA): TGCAGCGGTGACACGGGAGGCGGCTACACCTTC.

This clonotype appeared a few times. The genes are TRBV19 and TRBJ2-1; 7 nucleotides agree with TRBD1. After removal of 3 bases from V and 9 bases from J, the junction contained 5 bases not matched to a gene. Germline V CDR1 and CDR2: LNHDA, SQIVND (reference sequence). The CDR3 contains 13 residues. The CDR3 DNA follows: TGTGCCAGTAGTATCAAGGGGGCCGCTGAGCAGTTCTTC. Residues: CASSIKGAAEQFF.

This chain connects TRBV30 to TRBJ2-2, with D unclear. Germline loops: CDR1 GTSNPN, CDR2 SVGIG (reference sequence). The V end lost 8 bases, the J end lost 5 bases, and 12 bases lay between the germline ends. This CDR3 is 12 amino acids long. The CDR3 bases are TGTGCCATTGGGAAGGGAACCGGGGAGCTGTTTTTT. Protein sequence: CAIGKGTGELFF.

This clonotype was seen more than once but under ten times. The chain employs TRBV4-1 and TRBJ2-5; D call uncertain. In germline, CDR1 is MGHRA, CDR2 YSYEKL. Trimming removed 2 bases from V and 3 bases from J, with 10 bases in between. CDR3 length: 14 amino acids. Here the CDR3 DNA reads TGCGCCAGCAGCCAACCTTCTTCCGAAGAGACCCAGTACTTC. Translating it yields CASSQPSSEETQYF.

The rearrangement uses TRBV29-1 and TRBJ2-5, with 8 nucleotides matching TRBD1. Germline CDR1 is SQVTM and CDR2 is ANQGSEA. Trimming at V came to 6 bases and at J to 1 base, leaving 7 bases not matched to a gene. The CDR3 spans 14 residues. This CDR3 reads CSVVDRAPQETQYF. In nucleotides, the CDR3 is TGCAGCGTAGTGGACAGGGCCCCCCAAGAGACCCAGTACTTC.

This clonotype was detected a few times. V gene TRBV7-2 combines with J gene TRBJ2-7, with D uncertain. V was cut by 1 base and J by 2 bases, with 6 bases left in between. The CDR3 is 13 residues long. Germline-derived CDR1 and CDR2 are SGHTA and FQGNSA. The DNA for the CDR3 is TGTGCCAGCAGCTTAGAGCCCGCCTACGAGCAGTACGTC. Translating it yields CASSLEPAYEQYV.

This clonotype was observed at least ten times. This chain uses TRBV10-3 with TRBJ2-1; 7 nucleotides match TRBD2. The CDR3 loop spans 15 amino acids. Trimming cost V 7 bases and J 0 bases; bases outside gene matches: 6. Germline-derived CDR1 and CDR2 are ENHRY and SYGVKD. DNA of the CDR3: TGTGCCATCACCTCTACTAGCGACTCCTACAATGAGCAGTTCTTC. Its protein product is CAITSTSDSYNEQFF.

This chain uses TRBV4-3 with TRBJ1-5; D ambiguous. This CDR3 is 16 amino acids long. V was cut by 0 bases and J by 3 bases, with 12 bases left in between. Germline V gives CDR1 LGHNA, CDR2 YSLEER. This CDR3 is CASSQDRVLINQPQHF. The CDR3 DNA is TGCGCCAGCAGCCAAGATCGGGTTCTGATCAATCAGCCCCAGCATTTT.

This clonotype was seen a few times. The chain links TRBV28 to TRBJ2-7, with D perhaps TRBD2 (5 bases). The length of the CDR3 is 15 residues. The V end was cut by 1 base, the J end by 3 bases, with 13 bases between. CDR1 and CDR2 (germline): MDHEN, SYDVKM. DNA of the CDR3: TGTGCCAGCAGTTTATTCGGGGTGGGCCACTACGAGCAGTACTTC. Its translation: CASSLFGVGHYEQYF.

This clonotype was found a few times. V gene TRBV19 combines with J gene TRBJ1-3; tentative D call: TRBD1 (5 bases). The CDR3 has 15 amino acids. The V gene lost 6 bases and the J gene lost 0 bases, with 12 bases spanning the gap. Germline loops: CDR1 LNHDA, CDR2 SQIVND (reference sequence). The CDR3 region is CASRTGQLSGNTIYF. DNA of the CDR3: TGTGCCAGTAGAACAGGACAACTCTCTGGAAACACCATATATTTT. Together with reference TRBV19 and TRBJ1-3, the CDR3 gives the full variable domain: DGGITQSPKYLFRKEGQNVTLSCEQNLNHDAMYWYRQDPGQGLRLIYYSQIVNDFQKGDIAEGYSVSREKKESFPLTVTSAQKNPTAFYLCASRTGQLSGNTIYFGEGSWLTVV.

The chain employs TRBV28 and TRBJ1-4; D may be TRBD1 (5 bases). Per the germline V gene, CDR1 is MDHEN and CDR2 is SYDVKM. Trimming cost V 6 bases and J 4 bases, with 15 bases left between them. CDR3 size: 15 residues. As DNA, the CDR3 is TGTGCCAGCAGCAAGGGGCAGTTCGGTAATGAAAAACTGTTTTTT. Protein sequence: CASSKGQFGNEKLFF.

This clonotype was recorded at least ten times. The rearrangement uses TRBV7-9 and TRBJ1-1, with a tentative D call TRBD1 (5 bases). Germline V gene data show CDR1 as SEHNR and CDR2 as FQNEAQ (reference sequence). This CDR3 spans 17 amino acids. Trimming stripped 5 bases from V and 6 bases from J, with 25 bases between. Here the CDR3 reads CASSPQRGLKFDSEAFF. The CDR3 DNA reads as TGTGCCAGCAGCCCTCAAAGGGGTTTGAAGTTTGACTCTGAAGCTTTCTTT.

CDR3 coding DNA: TGTGCCAGTAGTATAGACCCTCTTCGGAACAATGAGCAGTTCTTC. Translated: CASSIDPLRNNEQFF. The gene calls are TRBV19 and TRBJ2-1; no definite D call. Germline V gene sequence: CDR1 LNHDA, CDR2 SQIVND (reference sequence). The CDR3 sequence is 15 residues long. V gave up 0 bases and J gave up 5 bases, with 11 bases separating them.

The chain recombines TRBV4-1 with TRBJ2-2, with D maybe TRBD1 (6 bases). CDR1 MGHRA and CDR2 YSYEKL come from the germline V gene. V lost 3 bases and J lost 7, with 9 bases in between. CDR3 length: 13 amino acids. The CDR3: CASSQGQSGELFF. The CDR3 DNA reads TGCGCCAGCAGCCAGGGACAAAGCGGGGAGCTGTTTTTT.

V is TRBV7-2 and J is TRBJ2-2; D gene ambiguous. Between the trimmed V and J ends, which lost 4 bases and 6 bases, there was a span of 6 bases. CDR1 and CDR2 from the germline V gene are SGHTA and FQGNSA. This CDR3 has 12 residues. CDR3 in amino acids: CASSYRPGELFF. In DNA, the CDR3 is TGTGCCAGCAGCTATAGGCCCGGGGAGCTGTTTTTT.

V is TRBV28 and J is TRBJ2-1, with 10 bases that match TRBD2. The CDR3 is 15 residues long. Per germline, CDR1 MDHEN and CDR2 SYDVKM. V lost 4 bases and J lost 7; bases outside the gene matches: 7. For the CDR3, the DNA is TGTGCCAGCAGTTGGTCTAGCGGGGGACTTAATGAGCAGTTCTTC. Amino acids: CASSWSSGGLNEQFF.